Below, 28 T cell receptor beta chains from the same sample are listed, as sequenced in a study of identical twins. TCRdb re-analysed the 5' RACE reads in MiXCR, keeping a single row per CDR3 protein. Counted here are approximately 1.8 million distinct CDR3 sequences, around 33% occurring once; the ten biggest clones make up around 0.25%. Sequenced input: cord blood. The receptors come from a newborn girl in good health.

This clonotype was seen just once. The chain joins TRBV12-3 or TRBV12-4 to TRBJ1-6; D is unclear. The CDR3 has 13 residues. Deletions cut 3 bases from V and 7 bases from J, with 7 bases between. Here the CDR3 DNA reads TGTGCCAGCAGTTTGAACAGAAATTCACCCCTCCACTTT. This codes for CASSLNRNSPLHF.

This clonotype was seen a few times. The V call is TRBV6-1, the J call TRBJ1-2, with 8 bases fitting TRBD1. The V gene's germline CDR1 is MNHNS and CDR2 SASEGT. J lost 7 bases, V lost 6 bases, and 19 bases had no gene match. This CDR3 is 17 amino acids long. CDR3 in amino acids: CASRRRGQAPFLFGYTF. Written as DNA, the CDR3 is TGTGCCAGCAGACGGAGGGGACAGGCGCCATTTTTATTTGGCTACACCTTC.

V gene TRBV10-3 combines with J gene TRBJ2-7; 13 bases map to TRBD2. Per germline, CDR1 ENHRY and CDR2 SYGVKD. The ends lost 11 bases at V and 2 bases at J; junction bases unmatched: 6. This CDR3 is 14 amino acids long. For the CDR3, the DNA is TGTGCCGCGTTCGGGACTAGCGGGACCTACGAGCAGTACTTC. Its protein product is CAAFGTSGTYEQYF.

This clonotype appeared a few times. V is TRBV28 and J is TRBJ1-6; D call uncertain. Per germline, CDR1 MDHEN and CDR2 SYDVKM. This CDR3 is 14 amino acids long. V lost 6 bases, J lost 2 bases, and 8 bases lay in between. The CDR3 bases are TGTGCCAGCAGACTCACCGCCTATAATTCACCCCTCCACTTT. It translates to CASRLTAYNSPLHF.

This clonotype was seen more than once but under ten times. The V call is TRBV27, the J call TRBJ2-1; TRBD2 is a possible D gene (6 bases). CDR1 is MNHEY and CDR2 is SMNVEV in the germline V gene (reference sequence). The CDR3 covers 16 residues. The V gene lost 5 bases and the J gene lost 9 bases, with 23 bases spanning the gap. DNA of the CDR3: TGTGCCAGCAGTGACGACGGACAACCCCCCGGGAGTGAGCAGTTCTTC. It codes for CASSDDGQPPGSEQFF.

This clonotype was counted a few times. The chain employs TRBV12-3 or TRBV12-4 and TRBJ2-1, with TRBD2 matching 10 bases. The CDR3 covers 15 residues. V was clipped by 5 bases and J by 6 bases; unmatched bases: 7. Here the CDR3 reads CASSPISGGRNEQFF. In nucleotides, the CDR3 is TGTGCCAGCAGTCCCATTAGCGGGGGGCGCAATGAGCAGTTCTTC.

V usage is TRBV6-1 and J usage is TRBJ1-1, with a possible D match to TRBD1 (5 bases). V was pared by 2 bases and J by 8 bases, with 12 bases between. Germline assignment: CDR1 MNHNS and CDR2 SASEGT. The CDR3 covers 13 residues. The CDR3 is CASSERGVSEAFF. CDR3 nucleotide sequence: TGTGCCAGCAGTGAACGGGGGGTGTCAGAAGCTTTCTTT.

This clonotype has at least ten counts. Mismatch with germline at one junction end may stem from a read error. The chain has TRBV3-1 and TRBJ2-3; D unresolved. The CDR3 contains 13 residues. CDR1 is LGHDT, CDR2 YNNKEL, per germline (reference sequence). CDR3 in DNA: TGCGCCAGCAGTCCAAGGAGAGCCGATACGCAGTATTTT. Its translation: CASSPRRADTQYF.

The chain employs TRBV7-9 and TRBJ2-3, with D possibly matching TRBD2 (5 bases). The germline V gene has CDR1 SEHNR and CDR2 FQNEAQ (reference sequence). The CDR3 totals 14 residues. The V end was cut by 5 bases, the J end by 2 bases, with 11 bases between. The CDR3 sequence: CASSPVAITDTQYF. The CDR3 nucleotides are TGTGCCAGCAGCCCCGTAGCGATCACAGATACGCAGTATTTT.

V gene TRBV3-1 combines with J gene TRBJ1-1, with D possibly matching TRBD1 (5 bases). The CDR3 sequence is 14 residues long. Germline V lookup: CDR1 LGHDT, CDR2 YNNKEL (reference sequence). Trimming shortened V by 3 bases and J by 4 bases, and 12 bases separated the two germline ends. CDR3 coding DNA: TGTGCCAGCAGCCACCGAGGGGAGGGCACTGAAGCTTTCTTT. It codes for CASSHRGEGTEAFF.

About this clonotype: Given a much more abundant clone one base away, this may be a read error. The V gene is TRBV12-3 or TRBV12-4, the J gene TRBJ2-4; D not certain. The better agreement between TRBJ2-7 and the DNA end casts doubt on the J call. This CDR3 spans 13 amino acids. The CDR3 here is CASRKRLSYEQYF. The CDR3 DNA is TGTGCCAGCAGGAAACGGCTCTCCTACGAGCAGTACTTC.

The chain uses TRBV3-1 and TRBJ2-7, with D uncertain. Deletions cut 0 bases from V and 0 bases from J, with 6 bases between. From germline, CDR1 is LGHDT and CDR2 YNNKEL (reference sequence). The CDR3 extends over 14 amino acids. The CDR3 spells CASSQERHSYEQYF. CDR3 coding DNA: TGTGCCAGCAGCCAAGAACGGCACTCCTACGAGCAGTACTTC.

This clonotype was seen a few times. This chain uses TRBV6-1 with TRBJ2-1; D gene unclear. The germline gives CDR1 MNHNS, CDR2 SASEGT. Trimming cost V 2 bases and J 14 bases, with 10 bases left between them. This CDR3 is built from 11 residues. CDR3 sequence: CASSEIGREFF. CDR3 coding DNA: TGTGCCAGCAGTGAAATCGGTAGGGAGTTCTTC.

This sequence joins TRBV7-9 and TRBJ2-1; D may be TRBD2 (5 bases). Between the trimmed V and J ends, which lost 5 bases and 13 bases, there was a span of 21 bases. The CDR3 has 14 residues. The germline V gene encodes CDR1 SEHNR and CDR2 FQNEAQ (reference sequence). CDR3 nucleotides: TGTGCCAGCAGCCCATCACGGGGTAGGGAGACCCAGTTCTTC. It yields the protein CASSPSRGRETQFF.

The chain recombines TRBV6-1 with TRBJ2-1, with a weak D call TRBD2 (7 bases). CDR1 MNHNS and CDR2 SASEGT come from the germline V gene. The CDR3 loop spans 13 amino acids. Trimming removed 4 bases at V and 12 bases at J, with 16 bases between. DNA of the CDR3: TGTGCCAGCAGTGGTGCGGGGGCCAGGGGGCAGTTCTTC. Its translation: CASSGAGARGQFF.

This clonotype came up a few times. V gene TRBV12-3 or TRBV12-4 combines with J gene TRBJ1-1, with TRBD1 matching over 8 bases. Germline trimming cut 6 bases from V and 1 base from J; bases unmatched to any gene: 7. This CDR3 is 15 amino acids long. The CDR3 DNA is TGTGCCAGCAGGACGGATCAGGGGGCGAACACTGAAGCTTTCTTT. Encoded protein: CASRTDQGANTEAFF.

The chain combines TRBV20-1 with TRBJ2-3; the match to TRBD2 covers 8 bases. CDR3 size: 17 residues. Germline CDR1 reads DFQATT; CDR2 reads SNEGSKA (reference sequence). V lost 3 bases and J lost 2; bases outside the gene matches: 13. The CDR3 reads CSASSLQREIITDTQYF. In DNA form, the CDR3 reads TGCAGTGCTAGTTCGCTACAGCGGGAGATAATCACAGATACGCAGTATTTT.

This clonotype was detected a few times. This chain joins TRBV5-5 and TRBJ2-1; 7 nucleotides match TRBD2. V lost 1 base, J lost 6 bases, and 7 bases stayed unmatched. The CDR3 sequence is 15 residues long. CDR1 and CDR2 from the germline V gene are SGHKS and YYEKEE (reference sequence). The CDR3 is CASSLWGTKLNEQFF. CDR3 sequence (DNA): TGTGCCAGCAGCTTGTGGGGGACTAAACTCAATGAGCAGTTCTTC.

A word on this clonotype: At one end the junction does not follow the germline gene, possibly because of a read error. This chain uses TRBV12-3 or TRBV12-4 with TRBJ2-7; no definite D call. There are 13 residues in the CDR3. CDR3 sequence reads: CASSPSPIYGQYF. Written as DNA, the CDR3 is TGTGCCAGCAGTCCGTCACCGATATACGGGCAGTACTTC.

For the CDR3, the DNA is TGTGCCAGCACCATGTCCGGGCTCTACAATGAGCAGTTCTTC. Its protein is CASTMSGLYNEQFF. V gene TRBV6-1 combines with J gene TRBJ2-1; no clear D. The germline V gene has CDR1 MNHNS and CDR2 SASEGT. V shed 7 bases and J shed 3 bases, with 13 bases lying between them. The CDR3 is 14 amino acids.

The rearrangement uses TRBV7-2 and TRBJ1-1; TRBD1 matches 7 bases. Losses at the gene ends were 2 bases for V and 9 bases for J; bases not matched to a gene: 12. The length of the CDR3 is 15 residues. Germline-derived CDR1 and CDR2 are SGHTA and FQGNSA. In DNA, the CDR3 is TGTGCCAGCAGCTTACTAGGGACAGCCATTGAACAAGCTTTCTTT. Protein product: CASSLLGTAIEQAFF.

The chain links TRBV12-3 or TRBV12-4 to TRBJ1-5; 8 nucleotides align to TRBD1. V shed 6 bases and J 0 bases; nucleotides not matched to a gene: 4. There are 15 residues in the CDR3. The CDR3 spells CASSQGAVSNQPQHF. The CDR3 DNA sequence: TGTGCCAGCAGCCAGGGGGCGGTTAGCAATCAGCCCCAGCATTTT.

This clonotype has more than one count but fewer than ten. The chain employs TRBV5-1 and TRBJ2-6; D ambiguous. The CDR3 length is 16 residues. With 2 bases removed from V and 0 bases from J, the gap between germline ends came to 9 bases. Germline assignment: CDR1 SGHRS and CDR2 YFSETQ. The CDR3 DNA follows: TGCGCCAGCAGCTTCACCTCAGGCTCTGGGGCCAACGTCCTGACTTTC. It encodes CASSFTSGSGANVLTF.

In this sample, this clonotype turned up a few times. The V and J genes are TRBV6-5 and TRBJ1-5; 12 bases are shared with TRBD1. The germline CDR1 and CDR2 sequences are MNHEY and SVGAGI. V was pared by 0 bases and J by 3 bases, with 6 bases of the junction left unmatched. There are 18 residues in the CDR3. DNA for the CDR3: TGTGCCAGCAGTTACTCGAGTGGGGACAGGGGGCCCAATCAGCCCCAGCATTTT. This sequence encodes CASSYSSGDRGPNQPQHF.

This clonotype was observed a few times. The V and J genes are TRBV20-1 and TRBJ2-7, with 10 nucleotides matching TRBD2. With 0 bases clipped from V and 0 bases from J, the junction kept 2 bases outside the gene matches. There are 15 residues in the CDR3. Germline CDR1 is DFQATT and CDR2 is SNEGSKA (reference sequence). The CDR3 DNA reads TGCAGTGCTAGAGATGCTAGCGGGAGCTCCTACGAGCAGTACTTC. Protein: CSARDASGSSYEQYF.

This clonotype was picked up a small number of times. This chain links TRBV12-3 or TRBV12-4 with TRBJ2-2; 9 bases agree with TRBD2. The CDR3 runs to 16 residues. After removal of 6 bases from V and 8 bases from J, the junction contained 13 bases not matched to a gene. The CDR3 spells CASSTRSGGVFGELFF. The CDR3 DNA reads as TGTGCCAGCAGCACACGTAGCGGGGGAGTCTTTGGGGAGCTGTTTTTT.

The chain has TRBV12-3 or TRBV12-4 and TRBJ1-2, with unresolved D. The CDR3 is 13 residues long. V shed 5 bases and J shed 5 bases, with 12 bases lying between them. CDR3 coding DNA: TGTGCCAGCAGTGGGCAGAGCGTATATGGCTACACCTTC. It encodes CASSGQSVYGYTF.

This clonotype was picked up a small number of times. The chain is built from TRBV19 and TRBJ2-1; 8 bases line up with TRBD1. CDR3 length equals 15 residues. After removal of 3 bases from V and 8 bases from J, the junction contained 9 bases not matched to a gene. Germline V gives CDR1 LNHDA, CDR2 SQIVND (reference sequence). The CDR3 coding sequence is TGTGCCAGTAGTATCGGAGGGACAGGAGGCGATGAGCAGTTCTTC. This codes for CASSIGGTGGDEQFF.